This TCR beta chain was found in a study of regulatory T cells in long-lasting Graves disease. Regarding time point: persistent/refractory GD, antithyroid drugs over 5 years with positive TRAb. TCR sequences were obtained from RNA taken from PBMCs. The CDR3 has 14 residues. Germline trimming cut 7 bases from V and 8 bases from J; bases unmatched to any gene: 14. Germline lookup yields CDR1 MNHNS and CDR2 SASEGT. Libraries of TCR beta came from iRepertoire HTBI primers plus Arm-PCR of CDR3 regions. From the multiplex PCR reads, TCRdb called clonotypes with MiXCR, one entry per CDR3 protein. The table shows a few hundred thousand distinct CDR3 sequences, with approximately 23% occurring only once. This clonotype was recorded a few times.

The V gene is TRBV6-1, the J gene TRBJ2-7; 7 bases agree with TRBD1. This specimen was peripheral blood mononuclear cells (PBMCs), taken when the disease was refractory, from a patient treated with antithyroid drugs. The receptor comes from a woman aged 40 to 49 with Graves disease. DNA of the CDR3: TGTGCCAGCAAACGCACAGGGGCCCCAGGCAAGCAGTACTTC. It encodes CASKRTGAPGKQYF.